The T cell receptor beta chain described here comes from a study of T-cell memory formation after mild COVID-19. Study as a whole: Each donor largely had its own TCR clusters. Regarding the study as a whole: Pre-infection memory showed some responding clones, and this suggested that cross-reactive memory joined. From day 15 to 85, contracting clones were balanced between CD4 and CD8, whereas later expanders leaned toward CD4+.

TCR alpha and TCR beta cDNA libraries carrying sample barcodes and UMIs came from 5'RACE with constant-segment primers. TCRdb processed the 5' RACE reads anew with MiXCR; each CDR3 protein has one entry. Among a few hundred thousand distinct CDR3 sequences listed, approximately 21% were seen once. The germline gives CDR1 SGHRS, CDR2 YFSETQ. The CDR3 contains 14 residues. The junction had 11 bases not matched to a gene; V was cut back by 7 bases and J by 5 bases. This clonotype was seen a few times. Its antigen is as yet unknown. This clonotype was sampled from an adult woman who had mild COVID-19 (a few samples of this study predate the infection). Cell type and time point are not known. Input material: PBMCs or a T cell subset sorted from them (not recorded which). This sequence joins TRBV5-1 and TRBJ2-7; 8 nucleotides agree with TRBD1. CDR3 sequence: CASRIQGAVDEQYF. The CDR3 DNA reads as TGCGCCAGCCGTATCCAGGGGGCTGTGGACGAGCAGTACTTC.